This T cell receptor beta chain was retrieved from a study of chemoradiotherapy in HPV16-positive cancers (dated by TCRdb to 2021 to 2024). Describing the broader study: Candidate HPV-specific T-cell clones and common TCR motifs were defined by functional T-cell assays performed on cells from a couple of HPV16-positive patients. The study asked whether T-cell immunity against the HPV oncoproteins E6 and E7 changes during chemoradiotherapy and whether it affects survival. The candidate HPV-specific TCRs and motifs were subsequently tracked in TCR repertoires obtained from roughly 90 patients with HPV-related cancers.

Libraries were constructed by the immunoSEQ multiplex PCR assay. What TCRdb holds here is the immuneACCESS table cut down to in-frame rearrangements. Part of the clones is not present; checked against another copy, under half of the missing clones reflect an unresolved V gene, and the others are unexplained. The sample contains roughly 5,200 clones, around two thirds of them found a single time. Jointly, the top ten make up around 8.9% of the sample. Repertoires were sampled multiple times during chemoradiotherapy, which allowed clonal expansion in the tumor microenvironment to be followed. Concerning this clone: There is no known antigen for this receptor. No base quality information exists; no much larger clone differs at one position.

At the junction V is shortened by 4 bases and J by 0 bases; bases outside the gene matches: 4. The CDR3 numbers 18 residues from cysteine through phenylalanine. Just CDR3 DNA is preserved here, 54 bases in frame from base 1. From a lookup of the germline V gene, CDR1 and CDR2 are MGHRA and YSYEKL. Beyond this particular receptor, the publication reports: The survival association was reported for HPV16-positive patients, and the functional definition of HPV-specific T cells was derived from only a couple of HPV16-positive patients. Among HPV16-positive patients, expansion of HPV-responsive T cells during chemoradiotherapy was associated with better recurrence-free survival. Expansion of candidate HPV-specific clones and E7-related TCR motifs was observed in the tumor microenvironment during treatment, whereas no such expansion was observed for non-HPV-specific T cells.

Rearrangement joined TRBV4-1 to TRBJ2-3; a stretch of 16 junction bases matches TRBD2. The origin of this receptor is a human donor with HPV-associated anogenital cancer. This sample comprised tumor tissue, obtained from a patient who underwent chemoradiotherapy. The DNA sequence reads TGCGCCAGCAGCCCGGGACTAGCGGGAGGGCCTAGCACAGATACGCAGTATTTT. Its protein is CASSPGLAGGPSTDTQYF.